The next 9 T cell receptor beta chains were all read from a single sample in a study of blood T cells in healthy people across ages. Through a sample-barcoded 5' primer and a J-beta primer mix, a second PCR was run for roughly 6 to 12 cycles. TCRdb recomputed calls from the 5' RACE reads with MiXCR, one row per CDR3 protein. This sample has about 1.8 million distinct CDR3 sequences, with approximately 50% found just once. The sample comprised blood. These receptors all come from a woman aged 35 to 49 in good health.

This clonotype was seen a handful of times. The chain combines TRBV6-8 with TRBJ2-6; D remains unclear. The germline V gene has CDR1 MNHGY and CDR2 SAAAGT. The length of the CDR3 is 22 residues. V lost 2 bases, J lost 1 base, and 27 bases lay in between. The CDR3 nucleotides are TGTGCCAGCAGTTACCCCCACAGTTACCCATCACCTCTGGTGTCTGGGGCCAACGTCCTGACTTTC. This sequence encodes CASSYPHSYPSPLVSGANVLTF.

The chain combines TRBV7-2 with TRBJ2-1; 10 bases map to TRBD2. The DNA end lines up better with TRBJ2-7; the J call may be wrong. There are 16 residues in the CDR3. The germline V gene has CDR1 SGHTA and CDR2 FQGNSA. The CDR3: CASSRTGLAPYNEQYF. In nucleotides, the CDR3 is TGTGCCAGCAGCCGGACGGGACTAGCGCCCTACAATGAGCAGTACTTC.

The chain employs TRBV5-1 and TRBJ2-2; TRBD1 might be the D (6 bases). Trimming took 9 bases from V and 6 from J, leaving 15 bases between them. Germline loops: CDR1 SGHRS, CDR2 YFSETQ. This CDR3 spans 13 amino acids. The CDR3 nucleotides read TGCGCCACCGCGACAGGACCCTCCGGGGAGCTGTTTTTT. Its translation is CATATGPSGELFF.

The sample holds a few counts of this clonotype. This chain uses TRBV6-5 with TRBJ2-1, with TRBD2 matching 7 bases. Losses at the gene ends were 10 bases for V and 1 base for J; bases not matched to a gene: 7. Germline CDR1 is MNHEY and CDR2 is SVGAGI. The CDR3 has 14 residues. In nucleotides, the CDR3 is TGTGCCACCAAGCGGGGTGGTTCCTACAATGAGCAGTTCTTC. This sequence encodes CATKRGGSYNEQFF.

The gene calls are TRBV6-5 and TRBJ1-2, with D possibly being TRBD1 (5 bases). CDR1 is MNHEY and CDR2 is SVGAGI in the germline V gene. The CDR3 runs 14 residues. Trimming removed 2 bases at V and 1 base at J, with 8 bases between. Here the CDR3 DNA reads TGTGCCAGCAGTTACCAGGGTTTTAACTATGGCTACACCTTC. Translation: CASSYQGFNYGYTF.

This clonotype has a handful of counts. The chain combines TRBV7-2 with TRBJ2-5; TRBD2 matches at 8 bases. Germline CDR1 SGHTA, CDR2 FQGNSA. CDR3 size: 16 residues. Losses at the gene ends were 4 bases for V and 4 bases for J; bases not matched to a gene: 11. The CDR3 coding sequence is TGTGCCAGCAGCTCCCTGGCGGGGGGAAGTACAGAGACCCAGTACTTC. It is translated as CASSSLAGGSTETQYF.

The V and J genes are TRBV6-6 and TRBJ2-5; D gene ambiguous. This CDR3 has 15 residues. Trimming pared 0 bases from V and 2 bases from J, leaving 10 bases between. CDR1 and CDR2 from the germline V gene are MNHNY and SVGAGI (reference sequence). CDR3 in DNA: TGTGCCAGCAGTTACTCGAGATCGGTTCAAGAGACCCAGTACTTC. Its translation: CASSYSRSVQETQYF.

This sequence joins TRBV9 and TRBJ1-2, with D unclear. V was pared by 7 bases and J by 7 bases, with 14 bases between. The CDR3 is made up of 12 amino acids. Looked up from germline, CDR1 is SGDLS and CDR2 is YYNGEE. CDR3 bases: TGTGCCAGCGGTCCGGCCCCGCGTGGCTACACCTTC. It is translated as CASGPAPRGYTF.

This clonotype was detected only once. The V gene is TRBV7-9, the J gene TRBJ1-5; unclear D gene. Trimming pared 5 bases from V and 6 bases from J, leaving 11 bases between. The CDR3 loop spans 13 amino acids. The germline gives CDR1 SEHNR, CDR2 FQNEAQ (reference sequence). Here the CDR3 reads CASSNRTAQPQHF. CDR3 DNA: TGTGCCAGCAGCAACAGAACGGCTCAGCCCCAGCATTTT.